Presented here are 18 T cell receptor beta chains from one specimen sequenced in a study of CD8 T cells in Susac syndrome. Reverse transcription of about 0.45 to 1 ug RNA used random hexamers. MiXCR was run by TCRdb on the immunoSEQ multiplex PCR reads, yielding one entry per CDR3 protein. The sample has about 150,000 distinct CDR3 sequences, roughly 96% seen once; the top ten hold about 0.15%. The material sequenced was CD8+ T cells from PBMCs. The receptor source for this set is a human donor with multiple sclerosis.

This chain connects TRBV9 to TRBJ2-7, with no clear D. CDR1 SGDLS and CDR2 YYNGEE come from the germline V gene. The germline V and J ends were trimmed by 4 bases and 3 bases, with 11 bases remaining between them. This CDR3 is built from 13 residues. The CDR3 coding sequence is TGTGCCAGCAGCCCCAACTATGGCTACGAGCAGTACTTC. Its translation: CASSPNYGYEQYF.

This clonotype was counted once. The chain recombines TRBV30 with TRBJ2-7; the D gene could be TRBD1 or TRBD2 (6 bases each). The CDR3 consists of 11 residues. CDR1 is GTSNPN and CDR2 is SVGIG in the germline V gene (reference sequence). The CDR3 loop reads CGGGPAYEQYF. CDR3 sequence (DNA): TGTGGTGGGGGGCCGGCCTACGAGCAGTACTTC.

The V call is TRBV29-1, the J call TRBJ2-3; 9 bases match TRBD1. The ends lost 3 bases at V and 1 base at J; junction bases unmatched: 11. The CDR3 loop spans 17 amino acids. The V gene's germline CDR1 is SQVTM and CDR2 ANQGSEA. The CDR3 reads CSVDRDRDISGTDTQYF. The CDR3 nucleotides are TGCAGCGTTGACCGGGACAGGGATATTTCTGGCACAGATACGCAGTATTTT.

CDR3 sequence: CSVDSLNTGELFF. The CDR3 nucleotides read TGCAGCGTGGACAGTCTGAACACCGGGGAGCTGTTTTTT. V usage is TRBV29-1 and J usage is TRBJ2-2, with D possibly TRBD1 on 6 matching bases. Germline assignment: CDR1 SQVTM and CDR2 ANQGSEA. V shed 6 bases and J shed 1 base, with 9 bases lying between them. CDR3 length: 13 residues.

This sequence joins TRBV30 and TRBJ1-1; no firm D call. V was trimmed by 2 bases and J by 0 bases, leaving 7 bases between them. Germline assignment: CDR1 GTSNPN and CDR2 SVGIG (reference sequence). The CDR3 totals 13 residues. CDR3 protein: CAWSRGMNTEAFF. For the CDR3, the DNA is TGTGCCTGGAGTCGAGGAATGAACACTGAAGCTTTCTTT.

CDR3 residues: CASSLLAGVMETQYF. DNA for the CDR3: TGTGCCAGCAGCCTACTAGCGGGGGTGATGGAGACCCAGTACTTC. The V and J genes are TRBV7-9 and TRBJ2-5; 11 bases agree with TRBD2. The CDR3 has 15 amino acids. The ends lost 5 bases at V and 5 bases at J; junction bases unmatched: 7. In germline, CDR1 is SEHNR, CDR2 FQNEAQ (reference sequence).

The sample holds one count of this clonotype. This chain links TRBV30 with TRBJ2-2; D not resolved. CDR3 length: 14 amino acids. Germline CDR1 is GTSNPN and CDR2 is SVGIG (reference sequence). V was trimmed by 3 bases and J by 0 bases, leaving 8 bases between them. The CDR3 nucleotides are TGTGCCTGGAGCGCCAGCGCGAACACCGGGGAGCTGTTTTTT. Protein product: CAWSASANTGELFF.

This chain connects TRBV29-1 to TRBJ2-1, with D unclear. Trimming cost V 6 bases and J 0 bases, with 9 bases left between them. This CDR3 spans 13 amino acids. CDR1 and CDR2 from the germline V gene are SQVTM and ANQGSEA. Here the CDR3 DNA reads TGCAGCGTATTACTGCTCTCCTACAATGAGCAGTTCTTC. Its translation is CSVLLLSYNEQFF.

This chain connects TRBV30 to TRBJ2-1, with TRBD2 as a possible D gene (5 bases). Trimming shortened V by 2 bases and J by 12 bases, and 14 bases separated the two germline ends. The CDR3 has 12 amino acids. Per the germline V gene, CDR1 is GTSNPN and CDR2 is SVGIG (reference sequence). The CDR3 bases are TGTGCCTGGAGTTTTAGTAACGAGGGGCAGTTCTTC. Translated: CAWSFSNEGQFF.

The V call is TRBV3-1, the J call TRBJ2-5; 8 positions agree with TRBD2. V lost 3 bases and J lost 2; bases outside the gene matches: 8. In germline, CDR1 is LGHDT, CDR2 YNNKEL (reference sequence). This CDR3 spans 16 amino acids. As DNA, the CDR3 is TGTGCCAGCAGCCAGAGCCAGCGGGGGCTTCAAGAGACCCAGTACTTC. This encodes CASSQSQRGLQETQYF.

The rearrangement links TRBV20-1 to TRBJ2-1, with 12 bases matching TRBD2. Germline loops: CDR1 DFQATT, CDR2 SNEGSKA (reference sequence). The V and J ends lost 3 bases and 5 bases, in that order; junction bases with no gene match: 11. This CDR3 is built from 17 residues. The CDR3 coding sequence is TGCAGTGCTAGGGGACTAGCGGGCTCACCCCTCGACAATGAGCAGTTCTTC. It specifies CSARGLAGSPLDNEQFF.

The chain employs TRBV13 and TRBJ2-7, with 7 positions matching TRBD2. The J segment lost 4 bases and the V segment lost 4 bases, leaving 4 bases of the junction unmatched. CDR3 length: 13 amino acids. Germline-derived CDR1 and CDR2 are PRHDT and FYEKMQ (reference sequence). The CDR3 sequence: CASSSTSEYEQYF. CDR3 bases: TGTGCCAGCAGCTCTACTAGCGAGTACGAGCAGTACTTC.

The chain combines TRBV12-3 or TRBV12-4 with TRBJ2-1; D tentatively fits TRBD1 or TRBD2 (6 bases each). The V gene lost 6 bases and the J gene lost 6 bases, with 15 bases spanning the gap. CDR3 length equals 14 residues. In DNA, the CDR3 is TGTGCCAGCAGCGGGGGAGACAGGCCCAATGAGCAGTTCTTC. Residues: CASSGGDRPNEQFF.

The chain employs TRBV27 and TRBJ2-3, with TRBD2 matching 9 bases. Germline V gene sequence: CDR1 MNHEY, CDR2 SMNVEV (reference sequence). After removal of 4 bases from V and 6 bases from J, the junction contained 11 bases not matched to a gene. This CDR3 comprises 16 residues. The CDR3 protein is CASSSLMRGGPDTQYF. CDR3 sequence (DNA): TGTGCCAGCAGTTCCTTGATGCGGGGGGGCCCCGATACGCAGTATTTT.

The chain links TRBV20-1 to TRBJ2-7; no clear D. This CDR3 is built from 13 residues. Germline V gene data show CDR1 as DFQATT and CDR2 as SNEGSKA (reference sequence). The V end lost 0 bases, the J end lost 2 bases, and 8 bases lay between the germline ends. CDR3: CSARDVDTYEQYV. The CDR3 DNA reads TGCAGTGCTAGAGATGTGGATACCTACGAGCAGTACGTC.

The chain carries TRBV18 and TRBJ2-1; possible D gene TRBD2, 7 bases. V dropped 5 bases and J dropped 9 bases, with 23 bases sitting between them. Germline lookup yields CDR1 KGHSH and CDR2 LQKENI. This CDR3 is built from 16 residues. The CDR3 is CASSSRNGGPEGEQFF. CDR3 nucleotides: TGTGCCAGCTCATCACGGAACGGGGGGCCGGAGGGTGAGCAGTTCTTC.

A single count supports this clonotype. The chain recombines TRBV2 with TRBJ1-2; D may be TRBD1 (6 bases). Deletions cut 1 base from V and 5 bases from J, with 11 bases between. The CDR3 has 14 residues. Looked up from germline, CDR1 is SNHLY and CDR2 is FYNNEI. Written as DNA, the CDR3 is TGTGCCAGCAGTGAAGGGGGGGGCTGGTATGGCTACACCTTC. Its translation: CASSEGGGWYGYTF.

The J gene is TRBJ2-5, the V gene TRBV3-1; D is ambiguous. With 0 bases removed from V and 0 bases from J, the gap between germline ends came to 5 bases. The CDR3 runs 14 residues. Germline values: CDR1 LGHDT, CDR2 YNNKEL (reference sequence). The chain's CDR3 is CASSQDRYQETQYF. The CDR3 region has the DNA TGTGCCAGCAGCCAAGACAGGTACCAAGAGACCCAGTACTTC.